The rows below give T cell receptor beta chains drawn from one sample of a study of tumor-infiltrating lymphocytes in primary liver carcinoma. TCRdb re-analysed the multiplex PCR reads in MiXCR, keeping a single row per CDR3 protein. This table has tens of thousands of distinct CDR3 sequences, 76% appearing once. What was sequenced was liver tumor tissue from sampling region 5. Receptors were obtained from a man aged 35-49 years with primary liver carcinoma and hepatitis B virus infection. Both conserved end residues are part of each CDR3. The order of the fields is V gene, J gene, clone size, D gene, CDR3 protein, CDR3 DNA. D genes are given only for firm matches. A clone size is listed for some rows: how often the clone was seen (once, few, many), or a class if it is expanded.

TRBV29-1	TRBJ2-7	few	TRBD1	CSVVEDRQNPYEQYF	TGCAGCGTTGTTGAGGACAGGCAAAACCCCTACGAGCAGTATTTC
TRBV4-1	TRBJ2-7	.	.	CASSQGHGGTYEQYF	TGCGCCAGCAGCCAAGGTCACGGTGGAACCTACGAGCAGTACTTC
TRBV11-2	TRBJ2-7	once	.	CASSPESGISGEQYF	TGTGCCAGCAGCCCAGAGTCCGGCATCTCTGGCGAGCAGTACTTC
TRBV6-1	TRBJ1-1	.	TRBD1	CASQRQGAVTEAFF	TGTGCCAGTCAAAGACAGGGGGCTGTAACTGAAGCTTTCTTT
TRBV28	TRBJ1-1	.	.	CASKGLNTEVFF	TGTGCCAGCAAAGGACTAAACACTGAAGTTTTCTTT
TRBV11-1	TRBJ2-1	.	.	CASSLAGRAYYNELFF	TGTGCCAGCAGCTTAGCGGGCAGGGCGTACTACAATGAGCTATTCTTC
TRBV5-1	TRBJ2-3	many	.	CASSLGMDPDTQYF	TGCGCCAGCAGCTTGGGTATGGATCCAGATACGCAGTATTTT
TRBV10-3	TRBJ1-3	.	.	CAIIESGVSFRGEGNTIYF	TGCGCCATCATTGAGTCGGGTGTCTCCTTTAGGGGAGAAGGAAACACCATATATTTT
TRBV7-6	TRBJ1-1	few	.	CASSLGSSTEAFF	TGTGCCAGCAGCTTAGGATCCAGCACTGAAGCTTTCTTT
TRBV12-3/TRBV12-4	TRBJ2-2	once	.	CVSSPSNGELFF	TGTGTCAGCAGCCCCTCTAACGGGGAGCTGTTTTTT
TRBV5-1	TRBJ2-3	.	.	CASSVSDSGTDTQYF	TGCGCCAGCAGCGTGAGCGACTCCGGTACAGATACGCAGTATTTT
TRBV4-3	TRBJ2-2	.	.	CASQNPEGNPGELFF	TGCGCCAGCCAAAACCCAGAAGGAAACCCCGGGGAGCTGTTTTTT
TRBV11-2	TRBJ2-7	.	.	CACSWGSGLQNYEQYF	TGTGCCTGCAGCTGGGGCAGTGGCCTCCAAAACTACGAGCAGTATTTC
TRBV7-9	TRBJ2-1	few	.	CASSLSWNNEQSF	TGTGCCAGCAGCTTAAGTTGGAACAATGAGCAGTCCTTC
TRBV6-5	TRBJ2-2	many	TRBD2	CASSILTSGRPGELFF	TGTGCCAGCAGTATATTAACTAGCGGGAGGCCCGGGGAGCTGTTTTTT
TRBV10-3	TRBJ2-5	.	TRBD1	CTVGQGSETQYF	TGTACCGTCGGACAGGGGAGTGAGACCCAGTACTTC
TRBV7-9	TRBJ2-3	.	TRBD2	CASNKPLAGGSTDTQYF	TGTGCCAGCAATAAGCCGCTAGCGGGTGGTAGTACAGATACTCAGTATTTT
TRBV10-3	TRBJ1-1	.	.	CAISELRIVNTDAFF	TGTGCCATCAGTGAGCTGCGGATAGTTAACACTGATGCTTTCTTT
TRBV7-3	TRBJ2-3	many	.	CASSLLGADTQYF	TGTGCCAGCAGCTTACTCGGGGCCGATACGCAGTATTTT
TRBV10-3	TRBJ1-2	once	.	CAIHLGEGYTF	TGTGCTATCCATCTTGGGGAGGGCTACACCTTC
TRBV7-9	TRBJ2-2	.	.	CASSLNRDGYIGELFF	TGTGCCAGCAGCTTGAACAGGGACGGATACATCGGGGAGCTGTTTTTT
TRBV5-4	TRBJ2-5	once	TRBD1	CASRQQGPEDTQYF	TGTGCCAGCAGGCAACAGGGGCCGGAAGATACCCAGTACTTC
TRBV6-5	TRBJ2-1	many	.	CASSPGPLTRNEQFF	TGTGCCAGCAGTCCGGGACCACTAACACGCAATGAGCAGTTCTTC
TRBV6-2/TRBV6-3	TRBJ1-2	.	TRBD1	CASNYRDSYGYTF	TGTGCCAGTAATTACCGGGACAGCTATGGCTACACCTTC
TRBV13	TRBJ2-1	.	TRBD2	CVSSLAGEYDEQFF	TGTGTCAGCAGCTTAGCGGGAGAGTACGATGAGCAGTTCTTC
TRBV4-1	TRBJ2-7	.	TRBD1	CASSLGQGAHEQYF	TGCGCCAGCAGTCTTGGACAGGGAGCCCACGAGCAGTACTTC
TRBV6-6	TRBJ2-1	.	.	CASNYTGSDIEQFF	TGTGCCAGCAATTATACAGGGTCAGACATTGAGCAGTTCTTC
TRBV6-5	TRBJ1-4	.	.	CASSLRVGLGKLSF	TGTGCCAGCAGCTTACGGGTGGGGTTGGGAAAACTGTCTTTT
TRBV9	TRBJ1-2	once	.	CASGTTRGYGYTF	TGTGCCAGCGGCACTACGAGGGGGTACGGCTACACCTTC
TRBV7-9	TRBJ1-2	.	TRBD1	CAIIPEDRLSQYGYTF	TGTGCCATCATCCCCGAGGACAGGCTGTCCCAGTATGGCTACACCTTC
TRBV4-2	TRBJ1-1	.	.	CVSSQEYGRGFWTEAFF	TGTGTCAGCAGCCAAGAGTACGGACGGGGTTTTTGGACTGAGGCTTTCTTT
TRBV6-5	TRBJ1-1	.	.	CASSYIGQLNTEAFF	TGTGCCAGTAGTTACATCGGACAGCTGAACACTGAAGCTTTCTTT
TRBV28	TRBJ2-2	once	.	CASSLGAGENTGELLF	TGTGCCAGCAGTTTAGGGGCAGGGGAGAACACCGGGGAGCTGCTTTTT
TRBV6-6	TRBJ1-5	.	.	CTSSYSLGGYQPQHF	TGTACGAGCAGTTACTCGTTAGGAGGGTATCAGCCCCAGCATTTT
TRBV12-3/TRBV12-4	TRBJ2-7	medium-sized	TRBD2	CASSSGTSAGYEQYF	TGTGCCAGCAGTTCCGGGACTAGCGCTGGTTACGAGCAGTACTTC
TRBV9	TRBJ2-5	.	.	CASSAEGQRVSETQYF	TGTGCCAGCAGCGCCGAGGGACAGCGGGTTTCGGAGACCCAGTACTTC
TRBV11-2	TRBJ2-7	few	.	CVSSFGGASEQYF	TGTGTTAGCAGCTTCGGAGGGGCTAGCGAACAGTACTTC
TRBV5-6	TRBJ2-2	.	.	CVSSRRASHTGELFF	TGTGTCAGCAGCCGGAGGGCTAGCCACACCGGGGAGCTGTTTTTT
TRBV4-2	TRBJ1-6	.	.	CVSSQNPGGTYNSPLHF	TGTGTCAGCAGCCAAAATCCGGGGGGGACCTATAATTCACCCCTCCACTTT
TRBV11-2	TRBJ2-7	.	.	CPSSASVTYERYF	TGTCCCAGCAGTGCATCGGTAACCTACGAGCGGTACTTC
TRBV6-5	TRBJ2-1	few	TRBD1	CTSRDRVSGHEQFF	TGTACCAGCAGGGACAGGGTGAGCGGGCATGAGCAGTTCTTC
TRBV11-2	TRBJ2-5	.	TRBD2	CASCQTPGGGKETQHF	TGTGCCAGCTGCCAGACTCCTGGCGGGGGAAAAGAGACCCAGCACTTC
TRBV11-2	TRBJ2-3	.	.	CASSRQPIKPIETQYF	TGTGCCAGCAGCCGACAACCCATCAAGCCCATAGAAACGCAGTATTTT
TRBV6-6	TRBJ2-3	.	TRBD2	CTSSQDGTRDLGAQYF	TGTACCAGCAGTCAAGACGGGACTAGGGATCTCGGTGCGCAATATTTT
TRBV11-2	TRBJ2-5	.	TRBD2	CVSGQNHGGGIETQYF	TGTGTCAGCGGCCAAAATCATGGCGGGGGGATAGAGACCCAGTACTTC
TRBV11-1	TRBJ2-1	.	.	CASTIGPWLHTYNKQFF	TGTGCCAGCACCATCGGGCCCTGGTTACACACCTACAATAAGCAGTTCTTC
TRBV5-5	TRBJ2-3	.	.	CASGLGTHTDTQYF	TGTGCCAGCGGCTTGGGGACTCACACAGATACGCAGTATTTT
TRBV10-1	TRBJ2-1	.	TRBD1	CARPLDRGRVSYDEQSF	TGCGCCAGACCTTTGGACAGGGGGCGAGTCTCCTACGATGAGCAGTCCTTC
TRBV5-4	TRBJ2-7	.	TRBD2	CASSTVAGGEQYF	TGTGCCAGTAGCACAGTAGCGGGAGGGGAGCAGTACTTC
TRBV10-3	TRBJ1-1	.	TRBD1	CAITSGQGLSEVSF	TGTGCCATCACGAGCGGACAGGGCTTGTCTGAAGTTTCCTTT
TRBV29-1	TRBJ2-5	.	.	CSVETERGRGETQYF	TGCAGCGTTGAAACGGAGAGGGGGCGGGGTGAGACCCAGTACTTT
TRBV6-2/TRBV6-3	TRBJ2-7	once	.	CASRLWTGTGSYEQCF	TGTGCCAGCCGTTTATGGACCGGAACAGGGTCCTACGAGCAGTGCTTC
TRBV11-1	TRBJ2-3	.	TRBD2	CDNSPGLAGADTQYF	TGCGACAACAGCCCGGGACTAGCGGGAGCAGATACGCAGTATTTT
TRBV6-2/TRBV6-3	TRBJ2-1	.	.	CASRASGRRYEQFF	TGTGCGAGCAGGGCCAGCGGTCGGCGGTATGAGCAATTCTTC
TRBV28	TRBJ2-7	.	TRBD2	CTSSALAGNYVQYF	TGTACCAGCAGTGCCCTAGCGGGGAACTACGTGCAGTACTTC
TRBV14	TRBJ1-2	many	.	CASSQFSTAVYGYTF	TGTGCCAGCAGCCAATTTAGTACGGCGGTCTATGGCTACACCTTC
TRBV20-1	TRBJ2-1	.	.	CSAPSPSYNEQFF	TGCAGTGCTCCCTCCCCCTCCTACAATGAGCAGTTCTTC
TRBV11-2	TRBJ2-3	.	.	CASTFHRDTQYF	TGTGCCAGCACCTTCCACAGAGATACGCAGTATTTT
TRBV5-6	TRBJ2-2	.	TRBD1	CASSPATGVTGEMFF	TGTGCCAGCAGCCCCGCGACAGGGGTGACCGGGGAGATGTTTTTT
TRBV20-1	TRBJ2-5	once	.	CSTRSWSQETQCF	TGCAGTACTAGATCGTGGTCGCAAGAGACCCAGTGCTTC